What follows describes a single T cell receptor (beta chain). Its target is unknown. The sample comes from a study of CD8 T cells in ankylosing spondylitis. Regarding the study as a whole: Seemingly characteristic of ankylosing spondylitis blood was a TCR beta motif consisting of eight highly homologous variants. In ankylosing spondylitis patients, matched synovial fluid reportedly showed significant enrichment of disease-linked clones.

TCRdb reprocessed the 5' RACE reads with MiXCR, giving one entry per CDR3 protein. The sample holds about 800,000 distinct CDR3 sequences, around 11% seen once. The sequenced sample was blood, either unsorted or a sorted T cell fraction (not recorded which). This receptor was taken from a male donor with ankylosing spondylitis.

CDR3 amino acids: CAWDLSTGGYTF. CDR3 nucleotides: TGTGCCTGGGACCTCTCGACAGGCGGCTACACCTTC. V is TRBV30 and J is TRBJ1-2; D might be TRBD1 (6 bases). Per the germline V gene, CDR1 is GTSNPN and CDR2 is SVGIG (reference sequence). V was cut by 5 bases and J by 8 bases, with 15 bases left in between. The CDR3 is made up of 12 amino acids. Supplemented by reference TRBV30 and TRBJ1-2, the full variable domain reads SQTIHQWPATLVQPVGSPLSLECTVEGTSNPNLYWYRQAAGRGLQLLFYSVGIGQISSEVPQNLSASRPQDRQFILSSKKLLLSDSGFYLCAWDLSTGGYTFGSGTRLTVV.